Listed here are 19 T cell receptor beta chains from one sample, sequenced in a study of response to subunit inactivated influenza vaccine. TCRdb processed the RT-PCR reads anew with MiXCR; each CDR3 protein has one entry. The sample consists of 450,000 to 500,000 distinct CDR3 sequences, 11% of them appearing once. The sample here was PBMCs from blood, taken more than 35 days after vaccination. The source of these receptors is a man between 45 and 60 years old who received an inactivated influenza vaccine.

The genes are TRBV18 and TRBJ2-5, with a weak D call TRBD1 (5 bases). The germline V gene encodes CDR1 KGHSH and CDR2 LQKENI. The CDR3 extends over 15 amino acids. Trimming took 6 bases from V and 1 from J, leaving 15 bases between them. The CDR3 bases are TGTGCCAGCTCCCGTTGGGTTGACAGCCAAGAGACCCAGTACTTC. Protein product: CASSRWVDSQETQYF.

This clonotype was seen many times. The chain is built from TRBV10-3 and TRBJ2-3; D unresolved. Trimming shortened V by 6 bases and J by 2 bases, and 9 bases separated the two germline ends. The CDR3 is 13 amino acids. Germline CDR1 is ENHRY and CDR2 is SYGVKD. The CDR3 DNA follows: TGTGCCATCAGGGATCGTCCCACAGATACGCAGTATTTT. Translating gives CAIRDRPTDTQYF.

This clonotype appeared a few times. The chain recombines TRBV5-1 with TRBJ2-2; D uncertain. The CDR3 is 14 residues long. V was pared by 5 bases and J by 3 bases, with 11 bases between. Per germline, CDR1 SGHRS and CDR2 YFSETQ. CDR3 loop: CASSYTRDTGELFF. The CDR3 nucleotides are TGCGCCAGCAGTTATACCCGGGACACCGGGGAGCTGTTTTTT.

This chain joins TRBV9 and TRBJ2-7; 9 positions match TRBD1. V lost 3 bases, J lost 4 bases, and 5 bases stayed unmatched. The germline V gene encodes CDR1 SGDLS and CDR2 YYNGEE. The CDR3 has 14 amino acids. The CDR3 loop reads CASSAGTGLYEQYF. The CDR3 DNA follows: TGTGCCAGCAGCGCCGGGACAGGGCTGTACGAGCAGTACTTC. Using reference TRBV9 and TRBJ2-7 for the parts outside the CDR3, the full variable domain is DSGVTQTPKHLITATGQRVTLRCSPRSGDLSVYWYQQSLDQGLQFLIQYYNGEERAKGNILERFSAQQFPDLHSELNLSSLELGDSALYFCASSAGTGLYEQYFGPGTRLTVT.

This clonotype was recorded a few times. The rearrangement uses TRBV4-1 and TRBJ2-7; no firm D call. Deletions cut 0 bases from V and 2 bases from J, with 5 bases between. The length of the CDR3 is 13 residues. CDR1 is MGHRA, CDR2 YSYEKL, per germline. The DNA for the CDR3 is TGCGCCAGCAGCCAAGAGCAGGCCTACGAGCAGTACTTC. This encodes CASSQEQAYEQYF.

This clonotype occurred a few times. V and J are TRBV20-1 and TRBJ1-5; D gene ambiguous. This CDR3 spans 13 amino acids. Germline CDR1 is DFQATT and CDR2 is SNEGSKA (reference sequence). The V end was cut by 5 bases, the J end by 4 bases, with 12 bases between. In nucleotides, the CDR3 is TGCAGTGCTCGGGGTGGAACAAATCAGCCCCAGCATTTT. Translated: CSARGGTNQPQHF.

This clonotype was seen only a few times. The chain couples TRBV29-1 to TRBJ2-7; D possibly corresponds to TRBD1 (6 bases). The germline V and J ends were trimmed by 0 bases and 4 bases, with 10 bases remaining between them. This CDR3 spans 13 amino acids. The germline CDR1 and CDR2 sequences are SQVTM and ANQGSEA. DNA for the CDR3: TGCAGCGTTGAAGAGGACAGAGATTACGAGCAGTACTTC. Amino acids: CSVEEDRDYEQYF.

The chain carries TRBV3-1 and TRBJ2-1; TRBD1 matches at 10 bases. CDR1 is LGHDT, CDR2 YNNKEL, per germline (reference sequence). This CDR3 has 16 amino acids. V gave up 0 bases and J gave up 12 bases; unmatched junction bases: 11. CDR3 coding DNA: TGTGCCAGCAGCCAAGAGGACAGGGGGGCGTTGATGGGGCAGTTCTTC. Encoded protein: CASSQEDRGALMGQFF.

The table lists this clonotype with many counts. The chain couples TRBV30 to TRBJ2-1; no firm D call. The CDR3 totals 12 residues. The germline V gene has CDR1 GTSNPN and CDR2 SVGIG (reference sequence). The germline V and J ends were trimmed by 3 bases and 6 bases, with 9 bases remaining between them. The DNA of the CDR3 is TGTGCCTGGAGCGCTTCCGGCAATGAGCAGTTCTTC. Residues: CAWSASGNEQFF.

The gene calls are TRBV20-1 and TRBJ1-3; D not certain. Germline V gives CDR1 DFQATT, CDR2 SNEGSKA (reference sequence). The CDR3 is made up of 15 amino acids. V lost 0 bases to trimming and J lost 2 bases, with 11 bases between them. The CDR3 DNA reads TGCAGTGCTAGAGATTTGACGAAGGCTGGAAACACCATATATTTT. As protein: CSARDLTKAGNTIYF.

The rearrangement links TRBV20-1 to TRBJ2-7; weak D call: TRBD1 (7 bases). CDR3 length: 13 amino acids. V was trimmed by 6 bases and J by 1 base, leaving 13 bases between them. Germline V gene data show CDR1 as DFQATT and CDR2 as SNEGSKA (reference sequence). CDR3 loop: CSAHRGGSYEQYF. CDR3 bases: TGCAGTGCCCACAGGGGAGGATCCTACGAGCAGTACTTC.

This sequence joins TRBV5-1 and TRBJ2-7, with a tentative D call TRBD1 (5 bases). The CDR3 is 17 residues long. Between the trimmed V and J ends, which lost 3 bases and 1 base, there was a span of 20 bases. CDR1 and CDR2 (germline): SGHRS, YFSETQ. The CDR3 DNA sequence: TGCGCCAGCAGCTCCTTCTTCGACAGAACGCCTTCCTACGAGCAGTACTTC. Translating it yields CASSSFFDRTPSYEQYF.

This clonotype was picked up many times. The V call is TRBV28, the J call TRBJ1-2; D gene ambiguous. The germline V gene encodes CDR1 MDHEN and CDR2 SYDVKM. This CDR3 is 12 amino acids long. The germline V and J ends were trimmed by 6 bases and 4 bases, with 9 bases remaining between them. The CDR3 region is CASSLGSYGYTF. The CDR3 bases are TGTGCCAGCAGCTTGGGAAGCTATGGCTACACCTTC.

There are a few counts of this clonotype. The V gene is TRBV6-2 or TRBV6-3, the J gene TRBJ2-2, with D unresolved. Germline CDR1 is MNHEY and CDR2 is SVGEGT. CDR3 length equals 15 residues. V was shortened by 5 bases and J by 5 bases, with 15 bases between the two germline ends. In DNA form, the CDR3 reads TGTGCCAGCAGTCGGTTAAGGCCCTGGACCGGGGAGCTGTTTTTT. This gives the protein CASSRLRPWTGELFF.

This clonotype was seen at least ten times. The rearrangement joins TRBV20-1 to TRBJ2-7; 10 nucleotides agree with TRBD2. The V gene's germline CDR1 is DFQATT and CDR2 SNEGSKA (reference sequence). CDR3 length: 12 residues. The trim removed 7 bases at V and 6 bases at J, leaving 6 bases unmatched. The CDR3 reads CSGLAGVGEQYF. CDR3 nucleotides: TGCAGTGGTCTAGCGGGAGTTGGCGAGCAGTACTTC.

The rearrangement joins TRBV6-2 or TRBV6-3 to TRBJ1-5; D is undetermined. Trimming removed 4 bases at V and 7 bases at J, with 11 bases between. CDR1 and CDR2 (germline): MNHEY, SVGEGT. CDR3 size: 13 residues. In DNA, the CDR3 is TGTGCCAGCAGTTTGTCCGGGTTGCAGCCCCAGCATTTT. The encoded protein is CASSLSGLQPQHF.

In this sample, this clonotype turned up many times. CDR3 sequence reads: CASSLIGPSLLRNEQFF. CDR3 sequence (DNA): TGTGCCAGCAGCTTGATTGGGCCTAGCCTGTTAAGGAATGAGCAGTTCTTC. The chain employs TRBV11-2 and TRBJ2-1; D possibly corresponds to TRBD2 (5 bases). The CDR3 spans 17 residues. Trimming left V 3 bases short and J 7 bases short, with 22 bases between. The germline CDR1 and CDR2 sequences are SGHAT and FQNNGV.

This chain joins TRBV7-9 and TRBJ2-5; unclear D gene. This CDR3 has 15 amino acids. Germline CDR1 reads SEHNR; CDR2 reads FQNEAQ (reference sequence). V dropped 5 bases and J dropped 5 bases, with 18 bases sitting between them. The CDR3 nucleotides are TGTGCCAGCAGCCGAAAACTCTTTGAAGCGGAGACCCAGTACTTC. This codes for CASSRKLFEAETQYF.

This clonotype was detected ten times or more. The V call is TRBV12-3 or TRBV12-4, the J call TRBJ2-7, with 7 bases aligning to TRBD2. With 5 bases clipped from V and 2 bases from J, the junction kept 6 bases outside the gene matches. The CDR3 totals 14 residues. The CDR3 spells CASSVRLATYEQYF. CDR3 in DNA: TGTGCCAGCAGTGTTAGACTAGCTACCTACGAGCAGTACTTC.